This entry lists 22 T cell receptor beta chains sequenced from one sample in a study of blood T cell repertoires in COVID-19. Using immunoSEQ multiplex PCR, the repertoire was profiled, and TCRdb retains in-frame clones only, with some absent. The sample has 200,000 to 250,000 clones, roughly 86% seen once. Sequencing input: peripheral blood. The receptors shown here come from a woman aged 50 to 65 with COVID-19, enrolled during active disease.

This sequence joins TRBV11-3 and TRBJ2-7, with 9 bases that match TRBD1. The V gene's germline CDR1 is SGHNT and CDR2 YENEEA. The CDR3 has 16 residues. V shed 3 bases and J 3 bases; nucleotides not matched to a gene: 9. The DNA of the CDR3 is TGTGCCAGCAGCTTGGGGGGGACAGGGAACCTCTACGAGCAGTACTTC. Protein: CASSLGGTGNLYEQYF.

The chain joins TRBV5-8 to TRBJ2-1, with D possibly TRBD2 on 6 matching bases. V shed 0 bases and J shed 10 bases, with 17 bases lying between them. The CDR3 is made up of 15 amino acids. CDR1 SGHTS and CDR2 YDEGEE come from the germline V gene. This CDR3 reads CASSLGDTGDREQFF. For the CDR3, the DNA is TGTGCCAGCAGCTTGGGGGATACGGGGGATCGAGAGCAGTTCTTC.

The gene calls are TRBV5-1 and TRBJ1-1, with 8 bases identical to TRBD1. The germline CDR1 and CDR2 sequences are SGHRS and YFSETQ. The CDR3 loop spans 13 amino acids. The junction had 8 bases not matched to a gene; V was cut back by 7 bases and J by 6 bases. The CDR3 DNA sequence: TGCGCCAGCTCCAGGGACAGGACGGCTGAAGCTTTCTTT. This codes for CASSRDRTAEAFF.

This chain links TRBV2 with TRBJ2-1; maybe TRBD1 (5 bases). Germline V gene sequence: CDR1 SNHLY, CDR2 FYNNEI. V shed 4 bases and J shed 6 bases, with 10 bases lying between them. The CDR3 consists of 13 residues. The DNA of the CDR3 is TGTGCCAGCAGTGGGGTGGGGCCCAATGAGCAGTTCTTC. Residues: CASSGVGPNEQFF.

The V gene is TRBV15, the J gene TRBJ2-3, with D perhaps matching TRBD2 (7 bases). Trimming cost V 1 base and J 4 bases, with 12 bases left between them. Germline CDR1 and CDR2: LNHNV and YYDKDF (reference sequence). This CDR3 region has 15 residues. CDR3: CATSRAGEGADTQYF. CDR3 in DNA: TGTGCCACCAGCAGAGCAGGGGAGGGGGCAGATACGCAGTATTTT.

V and J are TRBV7-6 and TRBJ1-4, with TRBD1 matching over 10 bases. V shed 11 bases and J 7 bases; nucleotides not matched to a gene: 1. CDR3 length equals 11 residues. From germline, CDR1 is SGHVS and CDR2 FNYEAQ. The CDR3 region is CAGQGVEKLFF. In nucleotides, the CDR3 is TGTGCCGGACAGGGGGTTGAAAAACTGTTTTTT.

The J gene is TRBJ2-5, the V gene TRBV5-1; 7 positions agree with TRBD2. Germline CDR1 SGHRS, CDR2 YFSETQ. V lost 4 bases, J lost 1 base, and 7 bases stayed unmatched. This CDR3 comprises 15 residues. The CDR3 region has the DNA TGCGCCAGCAGCCGGGAGGTCGGCAGCCAAGAGACCCAGTACTTC. Translation gives CASSREVGSQETQYF.

This clone was counted only a few times. The chain is built from TRBV7-8 and TRBJ2-7; D is perhaps TRBD2 (6 bases). CDR3 size: 14 residues. Germline V lookup: CDR1 SGHVS, CDR2 FQNEAQ. The germline V and J ends were trimmed by 2 bases and 6 bases, with 14 bases remaining between them. The DNA for the CDR3 is TGTGCCAGCAGCTTAATACGCGGGGTTGGCGAGCAGTACTTC. This gives the protein CASSLIRGVGEQYF.

The chain employs TRBV19 and TRBJ1-1; D gene ambiguous. V was shortened by 3 bases and J by 0 bases, with 8 bases between the two germline ends. CDR3 length: 14 residues. From germline, CDR1 is LNHDA and CDR2 SQIVND (reference sequence). The CDR3 loop is CASSIGLMNTEAFF. The CDR3 DNA follows: TGTGCCAGTAGTATTGGGCTTATGAACACTGAAGCTTTCTTT. Looking up the rest from reference TRBV19 and TRBJ1-1 gives the full variable domain: DGGITQSPKYLFRKEGQNVTLSCEQNLNHDAMYWYRQDPGQGLRLIYYSQIVNDFQKGDIAEGYSVSREKKESFPLTVTSAQKNPTAFYLCASSIGLMNTEAFFGQGTRLTVV.

The rearrangement joins TRBV12-3 or TRBV12-4 to TRBJ2-3, with TRBD2 matching 7 bases. With V trimmed by 8 bases and J by 8 bases, 4 bases remained unmatched. The CDR3 runs to 11 residues. The CDR3 DNA follows: TGTGCCAGCCTAGCGGATGGTACGCAGTATTTT. Its protein is CASLADGTQYF.

This clone was seen a handful of times. The chain couples TRBV7-9 to TRBJ2-7, with a tentative D call TRBD2 (5 bases). The germline V gene has CDR1 SEHNR and CDR2 FQNEAQ (reference sequence). The CDR3 totals 13 residues. Trimming cost V 5 bases and J 6 bases, with 14 bases left between them. The DNA for the CDR3 is TGTGCCAGCAGCCGACGAGGGTCCAGCGAGCAGTACTTC. This sequence encodes CASSRRGSSEQYF. The variable domain in full, completed from reference TRBV7-9 and TRBJ2-7, reads DTGVSQNPRHKITKRGQNVTFRCDPISEHNRLYWYRQTLGQGPEFLTYFQNEAQLEKSRLLSDRFSAERPKGSFSTLEIQRTEQGDSAMYLCASSRRGSSEQYFGPGTRLTVT.

The V and J genes are TRBV5-6 and TRBJ2-5; the D is unclear. The V gene lost 1 base and the J gene lost 2 bases, with 9 bases spanning the gap. The germline CDR1 and CDR2 sequences are SGHDT and YYEEEE. This CDR3 region has 14 residues. In DNA form, the CDR3 reads TGTGCCAGCAGCTTGCTAGGCCAGCAAGAGACCCAGTACTTC. Protein product: CASSLLGQQETQYF.

V gene TRBV21-1 combines with J gene TRBJ2-5; whether TRBD1, the table's D call, matches the DNA was not checked. TRBV21-1 is classified as a pseudogene. The CDR3 length is 13 residues. The DNA for the CDR3 is TGTGCCAGCAGGGGGCTCCCATGGGAGACCCAGTACTTC. Protein product: CASRGLPWETQYF.

This chain joins TRBV7-9 and TRBJ1-5, with TRBD1 as a possible D gene (6 bases). This CDR3 region has 14 residues. Germline V gene lookup returns CDR1 SEHNR and CDR2 FQNEAQ (reference sequence). V lost 5 bases and J lost 6, with 14 bases in between. The CDR3 DNA reads as TGTGCCAGCAGCCCAAACCTGGACAGTCAGCCCCAGCATTTT. Protein product: CASSPNLDSQPQHF. Supplemented by reference TRBV7-9 and TRBJ1-5, the full variable domain reads DTGVSQNPRHKITKRGQNVTFRCDPISEHNRLYWYRQTLGQGPEFLTYFQNEAQLEKSRLLSDRFSAERPKGSFSTLEIQRTEQGDSAMYLCASSPNLDSQPQHFGDGTRLSIL.

This clone appeared once. The chain combines TRBV5-1 with TRBJ1-1, with 10 bases that match TRBD1. With V trimmed by 9 bases and J by 3 bases, 5 bases remained unmatched. Germline V gives CDR1 SGHRS, CDR2 YFSETQ. The length of the CDR3 is 13 residues. CDR3 amino acids: CATSDRGDTEAFF. In nucleotides, the CDR3 is TGCGCCACCTCGGACAGGGGGGACACTGAAGCTTTCTTT.

This chain connects TRBV11-2 to TRBJ1-2; D not certain. The V gene lost 5 bases and the J gene lost 1 base, with 5 bases spanning the gap. This CDR3 is built from 12 residues. Per germline, CDR1 SGHAT and CDR2 FQNNGV. CDR3 loop: CASSTYNYGYTF. In DNA form, the CDR3 reads TGTGCCAGCAGCACATATAACTATGGCTACACCTTC. Based on the CDR3 plus reference TRBV11-2 and TRBJ1-2, the full variable domain is EAGVAQSPRYKIIEKRQSVAFWCNPISGHATLYWYQQILGQGPKLLIQFQNNGVVDDSQLPKDRFSAERLKGVDSTLKIQPAKLEDSAVYLCASSTYNYGYTFGSGTRLTVV.

CDR3 nucleotides: TGTGCCAGCAGTTTCGGGACAGGGGGCGAGCAGTACGTC. Translated, it gives CASSFGTGGEQYV. V gene TRBV12-3 or TRBV12-4 combines with J gene TRBJ2-7, with TRBD1 identical over 11 bases. V was clipped by 3 bases and J by 6 bases; unmatched bases: 1. This CDR3 contains 13 residues.

The V gene is TRBV4-3, the J gene TRBJ2-1; TRBD1 is a possible D gene (5 bases). The V end lost 6 bases, the J end lost 2 bases, and 11 bases lay between the germline ends. CDR3 length equals 14 residues. CDR1 LGHNA and CDR2 YSLEER come from the germline V gene. The CDR3 loop reads CASSGRGAYNEQFF. The CDR3 DNA is TGCGCCAGCAGTGGAAGGGGCGCCTACAATGAGCAGTTCTTC.

This rearrangement joins TRBV6-5 to TRBJ1-1; 9 nucleotides align to TRBD1. Germline CDR1 and CDR2: MNHEY and SVGAGI. Trimming cost V 5 bases and J 10 bases; bases outside gene matches: 8. The CDR3 is 13 amino acids. CDR3 nucleotides: TGTGCCAGCAGTCCCGGGACAGGGACGGGAGCTTTCTTT. It encodes CASSPGTGTGAFF.

This clone was counted a single time. The chain couples TRBV6-5 to TRBJ2-3; D gene uncertain. The CDR3 consists of 12 residues. Between the trimmed V and J ends, which lost 5 bases and 6 bases, there was a span of 9 bases. The germline gives CDR1 MNHEY, CDR2 SVGAGI. CDR3 residues: CASSPREDTQYF. Written as DNA, the CDR3 is TGTGCCAGCAGTCCCCGTGAGGATACGCAGTATTTT.

This clone appeared a single time. V usage is TRBV19 and J usage is TRBJ1-2; D is possibly TRBD1 (6 bases). Looked up from germline, CDR1 is LNHDA and CDR2 is SQIVND (reference sequence). The CDR3 is 16 amino acids. The ends were cut back, 7 bases at V and 0 bases at J, with 18 bases in the middle. The CDR3 DNA follows: TGTGCCAGTACCTATAACAGGGCCCTCTCTAACTATGGCTACACCTTC. It encodes CASTYNRALSNYGYTF.

J is TRBJ1-5 and V is TRBV7-8; 8 nucleotides line up with TRBD1. V lost 5 bases to trimming and J lost 4 bases; unmatched junction nucleotides: 7. CDR1 is SGHVS, CDR2 FQNEAQ, per germline. The CDR3 is made up of 15 amino acids. The CDR3 nucleotides read TGTGCCAGCAGCGGGGACAGGAGGATAAATCAGCCCCAGCATTTT. Translation gives CASSGDRRINQPQHF.